The clone carrying this TCR beta chain was recorded many times. Its specificity is not known. This CDR3 contains 15 residues. With 3 bases clipped from V and 4 bases from J, the junction kept 2 bases outside the gene matches. Germline V CDR1 and CDR2: KGHSH, LQKENI. This entry is derived from a study of naive and memory T cell subsets. Notes on the study in general: Activation and differentiation may alter RNA-based TCR counts.

Two oligonucleotides, mixed equimolar, formed the beta constant-region primer covering TRBC1 and TRBC2. Four rounds of PCR amplified the ligated cDNA using nested alpha and beta constant-region primers plus SP2. From the UMI-ligation and nested PCR reads, TCRdb called clonotypes with MiXCR, one entry per CDR3 protein. The table lists tens of thousands of distinct CDR3 sequences, 7% of them singletons. This sequence originates from a human donor in good health. The rearrangement links TRBV18 to TRBJ2-6; 8 nucleotides align to TRBD1. The source material was central memory CD4+ T cells from blood. DNA for the CDR3: TGTGCCAGCTCACCGACAGGGGTCGGGGCCAACGTCCTGACTTTC. Translation: CASSPTGVGANVLTF.